Listed below are T cell receptor beta chains from one sample, sequenced in a study of shared T cell receptors in the human thymus. Here immunoSEQ multiplex PCR was the method, and the copy in TCRdb shows in-frame clones only, minus some. In the table there are a few hundred thousand clones, roughly 94% of which are singletons. Material for sequencing was thymocytes. The receptor set was obtained from a human donor. Both conserved end residues are part of each CDR3. Fields, in order: V gene, CDR3 length, J gene, clone size, D gene, CDR3 protein, CDR3 DNA. D genes are given only for firm matches. Clone size is not always given. Where it is, it says once, few, many or a class for expanded clones.

V gene: TRBV5-1; CDR3 length: 16; J gene: TRBJ2-1; clone size: -; D gene: TRBD2; CDR3 protein: CASSFPLAGGNNEQFF; CDR3 DNA: TGCGCCAGCAGCTTCCCCCTAGCGGGGGGAAACAATGAGCAGTTCTTC
V gene: TRBV4-2; CDR3 length: 13; J gene: TRBJ1-3; clone size: -; D gene: -; CDR3 protein: CASSQGKGNTIYF; CDR3 DNA: TGTGCCAGCAGCCAAGGGAAAGGAAACACCATATATTTT
V gene: TRBV14; CDR3 length: 16; J gene: TRBJ2-1; clone size: -; D gene: -; CDR3 protein: CASSQDGGVGDNEQFF; CDR3 DNA: TGTGCCAGCAGCCAAGATGGTGGAGTAGGGGACAATGAGCAGTTCTTC
V gene: TRBV10-1; CDR3 length: 15; J gene: TRBJ2-7; clone size: -; D gene: TRBD2; CDR3 protein: CASSESSGGSYEQYF; CDR3 DNA: TGCGCCAGCAGTGAGTCTAGCGGGGGTTCCTACGAGCAGTACTTC
V gene: TRBV28; CDR3 length: 14; J gene: TRBJ2-5; clone size: -; D gene: -; CDR3 protein: CASSGSDIQETQYF; CDR3 DNA: TGTGCCAGCAGTGGGAGCGATATCCAAGAGACCCAGTACTTC
V gene: TRBV30; CDR3 length: 14; J gene: TRBJ2-1; clone size: few; D gene: TRBD2; CDR3 protein: CAYTGPGLANEQFF; CDR3 DNA: TGTGCCTACACCGGACCCGGACTAGCCAATGAGCAGTTCTTC
V gene: TRBV11-2; CDR3 length: 11; J gene: TRBJ2-1; clone size: -; D gene: -; CDR3 protein: CASASSGWQFF; CDR3 DNA: TGTGCCAGCGCTAGCTCGGGGTGGCAGTTCTTC
V gene: TRBV6-1; CDR3 length: 11; J gene: TRBJ1-1; clone size: -; D gene: -; CDR3 protein: CASRGGTEAFF; CDR3 DNA: TGTGCCAGCAGAGGGGGCACTGAAGCTTTCTTT
V gene: TRBV6-4; CDR3 length: 18; J gene: TRBJ1-5; clone size: -; D gene: -; CDR3 protein: CASSKHPQAGKSNQPQHF; CDR3 DNA: TGTGCCAGCAGTAAGCACCCCCAGGCGGGGAAAAGCAATCAGCCCCAGCATTTT
V gene: TRBV5-4; CDR3 length: 18; J gene: TRBJ2-7; clone size: -; D gene: -; CDR3 protein: CASSLSSGEIRRYYEQYF; CDR3 DNA: TGTGCCAGCAGCCTGAGCTCTGGGGAAATAAGGAGATACTACGAGCAGTACTTC
V gene: TRBV7-3; CDR3 length: 16; J gene: TRBJ2-6; clone size: -; D gene: -; CDR3 protein: CASSPGLPAGANVLTF; CDR3 DNA: TGTGCCAGCAGCCCGGGACTTCCGGCTGGGGCCAACGTCCTGACTTTC
V gene: TRBV5-1; CDR3 length: 16; J gene: TRBJ2-7; clone size: -; D gene: -; CDR3 protein: CASSLGLIADSYEQYF; CDR3 DNA: TGCGCCAGCAGCTTGGGCTTAATAGCGGATTCCTACGAGCAGTACTTC
V gene: TRBV10-3; CDR3 length: 14; J gene: TRBJ1-5; clone size: -; D gene: TRBD1; CDR3 protein: CAIRRGGGNQPQHF; CDR3 DNA: TGTGCCATCAGGAGAGGGGGCGGGAATCAGCCCCAGCATTTT
V gene: TRBV5-8; CDR3 length: 14; J gene: TRBJ1-2; clone size: -; D gene: -; CDR3 protein: CASSPKGDNYGYTF; CDR3 DNA: TGTGCCAGCAGCCCAAAAGGAGACAACTATGGCTACACCTTC
V gene: TRBV28; CDR3 length: 15; J gene: TRBJ1-2; clone size: -; D gene: TRBD1; CDR3 protein: CASRWTGESNYGYTF; CDR3 DNA: TGTGCCAGCAGGTGGACAGGGGAATCTAACTATGGCTACACCTTC
V gene: TRBV28; CDR3 length: 15; J gene: TRBJ1-1; clone size: few; D gene: -; CDR3 protein: CASSLCNPSNTEAFF; CDR3 DNA: TGTGCCAGCAGTTTATGCAATCCGAGCAACACTGAAGCTTTCTTT
V gene: TRBV7-4; CDR3 length: 14; J gene: TRBJ2-5; clone size: -; D gene: -; CDR3 protein: CASSLADEGETQYF; CDR3 DNA: TGTGCCAGCAGCTTAGCCGATGAAGGAGAGACCCAGTACTTC
V gene: TRBV21-1; CDR3 length: 14; J gene: TRBJ1-1; clone size: -; D gene: -; CDR3 protein: CASSLFRVNTEAFF; CDR3 DNA: TGTGCCAGCAGCCTCTTCAGGGTGAACACTGAAGCTTTCTTT
V gene: TRBV6-6; CDR3 length: 16; J gene: TRBJ2-3; clone size: -; D gene: -; CDR3 protein: CASSYRRVPRTDTQYF; CDR3 DNA: TGTGCCAGCAGCTACCGGCGGGTCCCGAGGACAGATACGCAGTATTTT
V gene: TRBV5-6; CDR3 length: 15; J gene: TRBJ1-1; clone size: -; D gene: -; CDR3 protein: CASSLAFKGDTEAFF; CDR3 DNA: TGTGCCAGCAGCTTGGCCTTTAAAGGGGACACTGAAGCTTTCTTT